This record concerns one T cell receptor (beta chain) sequence. Its cognate antigen is unknown. These data come from a study of T cell responses to AZD1222 COVID-19 vaccine. Points from the study as a whole: Vaccine-associated CD4 TCRs spanned spike, dominant at 160-218 and 743-854.

The CDR3 extends over 14 amino acids. Germline V gene sequence: CDR1 SGHTA, CDR2 FQGNSA. V was shortened by 1 base and J by 3 bases, with 10 bases between the two germline ends. Sequencing was performed with immunoSEQ multiplex PCR; in TCRdb, only in-frame clones are kept and a portion is missing. The repertoire holds tens of thousands of clones, around 88% seen once, with approximately 15% in the top ten. The chain links TRBV7-2 to TRBJ2-7; maybe TRBD2 (5 bases). This receptor was taken from an adult in good health. Sequences were derived from peripheral blood, sampled on day 0 of AZD1222 vaccination. CDR3 nucleotide sequence: TGTGCCAGCAGCTTAGGACTACTGTACTACGAGCAGTACTTC. It encodes CASSLGLLYYEQYF.